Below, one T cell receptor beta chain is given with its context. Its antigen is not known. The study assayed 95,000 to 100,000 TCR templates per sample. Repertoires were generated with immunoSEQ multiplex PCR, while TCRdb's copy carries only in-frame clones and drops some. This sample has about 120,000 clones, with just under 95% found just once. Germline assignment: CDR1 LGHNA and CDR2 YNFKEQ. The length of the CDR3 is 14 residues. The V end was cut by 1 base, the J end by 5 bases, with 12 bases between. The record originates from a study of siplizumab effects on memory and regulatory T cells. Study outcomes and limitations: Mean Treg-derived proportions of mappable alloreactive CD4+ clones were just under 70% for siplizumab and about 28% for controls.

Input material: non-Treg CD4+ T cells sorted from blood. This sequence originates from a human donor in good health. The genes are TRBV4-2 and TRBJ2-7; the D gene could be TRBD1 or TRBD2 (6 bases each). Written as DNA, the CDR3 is TGTGCCAGCAGCCAAGGGGGGGCGCCCGACGAGCAGTACTTC. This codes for CASSQGGAPDEQYF.